Listed here is a single T cell receptor (beta chain). No antigen is known for it. The PCR ran on 60 Vbeta and 13 Jbeta primers. Original data processing: As a later analysis found, there were 80 million to 90 million unique TCR beta chains, of which around 10 million were shared. Sequencing was performed with immunoSEQ multiplex PCR; in TCRdb, only in-frame clones are kept and a portion is missing. V and J calls and clone size come straight from that table; D and trimming were deduced from the DNA. This sample carries 150,000 to 200,000 clones, 75% of them seen once, and the ten largest clones take roughly 5%. The data were obtained in a study of cytomegalovirus exposure and HLA in healthy donors. Points from the study as a whole: Certain indistinguishable V segments, among them TRBV6-2 and TRBV6-3, were excluded. Rare TCR sequences dominated, though some public TCRs recurred in many donors.

Germline-derived CDR1 and CDR2 are MNHEY and SMNVEV (reference sequence). Trimming removed 6 bases from V and 10 bases from J; junction bases left unmatched: 5. This CDR3 contains 13 residues. V is TRBV27 and J is TRBJ1-6, with 8 bases matching TRBD1. The sequenced sample consisted of PBMCs. This clonotype was sampled from a male donor in good health and CMV-seronegative. This CDR3 reads CASSRTGNSPLHF. In DNA form, the CDR3 reads TGTGCCAGCAGCCGGACAGGGAACTCACCCCTCCACTTT.